Given below is one T cell receptor (beta chain) in context. The clone's antigen remains unknown. No quality values exist for individual bases; no much larger clone is one base distant. Systemically healthy Caucasian individuals from Russia, around 39 in total and aged roughly 6 to 95 years, were included as donors. Each donor gave 8 to 10 milliliters of peripheral blood, drawn into EDTA-treated Vacutainer tubes. Ficoll-Paque density-gradient centrifugation was used to isolate PBMCs, with at least 7 million per sample. Total RNA was extracted from PBMCs with Trizol reagent, with at least 5.5 micrograms obtained per sample. For every donor, an aliquot of PBMCs went through flow cytometry to measure the percentages of naive CD45RAhigh/CD27high T cells. Counted from cysteine to phenylalanine, this CDR3 has 12 amino acids. CDR3 DNA is the only sequence kept; it has 36 bases, read in frame from the first base. Cut back by 1 base and 2 bases, the V and J ends lie 6 bases apart. The CDR1 and CDR2 encoded by the germline V gene (reference sequence) are DFQATT and SNEGSKA.

The library relied on 5' RACE. The reads were generated on an Illumina HiSeq 2500. A second about 7 to 11 cycle PCR used a sample-barcoded 5' primer and a J-beta primer mix. A template-switch 5' adaptor carrying 12 random nucleotides introduced a unique molecular identifier onto each TCR beta cDNA molecule. Each sample yielded at least 3 million CDR3-containing paired-end reads. All of the RNA was converted into first-strand cDNA using the Mint cDNA synthesis kit, with a TRBC-specific oligonucleotide serving as the primer. Following uracil-DNA glycosylase treatment, all cDNA underwent a first 18-cycle PCR with the universal primers M1SS and BC2_uni_R. On the authors' methods: For normalization, 1 million high-quality reads, each with a distinct molecular identifier, were randomly selected from each sample. Reads sharing molecular identifiers were discarded rather than binned into consensus sequences. MiTCR, with a Q25 quality threshold and the strictest error-elimination algorithm, was used for CDR3 identification, clonotype clustering and error correction. A nonparametric unseen species model with Euler transformation was used to estimate lower-bound total TCR beta diversity. In-frame beta chains were kept once TCRdb had trimmed the public reads at Q25 with fastp and called clones with MiXCR. Records with the same CDR3 protein are collapsed into one entry carrying the most frequent genes and DNA. TCRdb, not the original authors, processed these V and J calls. The sample includes roughly 1 million distinct CDR3 sequences, with less than 25% observed a single time. The ten largest clonotypes hold 0.65% to 0.75% of the sample.

This specimen comes from a study of blood T cells in healthy people across ages (dated by TCRdb to 2015 to 2017). Some background on the complete study: Template switching captured roughly one uniquely barcoded TCR beta cDNA molecule per two T cells in model experiments. The study measured age-related changes in TCR beta repertoire diversity using deep sequencing normalized with unique cDNA molecular identifiers. Donors were grouped into four age groups: young (average approximately 15 years), middle-aged (roughly 37), aged (about 59) and long-lived (just over 80). For two donors (one aged 18 to 30 and one aged 80 or older), the study analyzed two additional independent replicas of 1 million unique cDNA reads from the same blood draw.

General findings and caveats noted by the study authors: Observed TCR beta diversity per million T cells fell roughly linearly with age, and a significant reduction was already apparent by age approximately 40. Estimates of total diversity based on one million sequenced T cells were considered lower bounds and underestimates. Because donor CMV infection status was unknown, age-related changes in expanded clonotypes were potentially confounded. Bulk unsorted PBMC profiling prevented conclusive comparison of naive and antigen-experienced compartments. Compared with the aged group, the long-lived group had more naive CD4+ T cells, fewer expanded clones and increased TCR diversity, suggesting age selection. The percentage of naive T cells measured by flow cytometry correlated strongly with observed TCR beta diversity.

This same sample was also taken into another study, of T cells of mothers and their children. As the second publication notes: Donors were nine systemically healthy Caucasian individuals: three mothers and their six children. cDNA synthesis consumed the entire amount of extracted RNA, loaded at approximately 1.6 ug RNA in each 15 ul reaction. Sample barcodes and 2-4 random nucleotides were added via the M1S primer in the second PCR. More than 9 million TCR beta CDR3 reads were obtained from each mother, and roughly 3 million reads were obtained from each child. In both related and unrelated pairs, thymic selection shapes the output of TCR recombination in a similar way, with inherited differences having only a minor effect. Normalized repertoire overlap was always found to be slightly, but never significantly, higher in related mother-child pairs than in unrelated mother-child pairs. With a sensitivity of about 100 clones per million clonotypes, no persistent microchimeric T cell clones were detected. To look for features that set related mother-child pairs apart from unrelated individuals, the researchers ran deep NGS to compare the TCR beta repertoires of mothers and children. On average, the children were about 10 +/- 4 years old, while the mothers were about 40 +/- 4 years old. Libraries were sequenced on Illumina HiSeq 2000 with 100+100 nt paired-end reads after adapter ligation with NEBNext reagents. Mother and child libraries were prepared a month apart and sequenced in separate runs to prevent cross-contamination. Each donor had between about 450,000 and 2,100,000 distinct TCR beta clonotypes identified. Naive TCR beta clonotypes were estimated from low-frequency clonotypes matched to each donor's FACS-determined naive share, without sorting.

Specimen: blood. Recombination linked TRBV20-1 to TRBJ2-7; the D region possibly corresponds to TRBD1 (5 bases align). The clonotype originates from a girl aged 2-10 years in good health. The sequence in DNA is TGCAGTGCTAGAGGACAGACCTACGAGCAGTACTTC. This gives the protein CSARGQTYEQYF.